Each of the 7 T cell receptor beta chains below was sequenced from the same sample in a study of control samples from healthy donors and cancer patients. Repertoires were generated with immunoSEQ multiplex PCR, while TCRdb's copy carries only in-frame clones and drops some. The sample lists 100,000 to 150,000 clones; more than 70% were seen once. The sequenced sample consisted of blood. The receptors derive from a middle-aged man in good health.

J is TRBJ2-7 and V is TRBV6-6, with 11 bases that match TRBD2. CDR3 length: 18 amino acids. J gave up 1 base and V 5 bases, and 13 bases lay outside the gene matches. Germline assignment: CDR1 MNHNY and CDR2 SVGAGI (reference sequence). The CDR3 is CASSPGTSGPRVSYEQYF. For the CDR3, the DNA is TGTGCCAGCAGTCCTGGGACTAGCGGCCCCCGGGTATCCTACGAGCAGTACTTC.

This clone was counted a single time. The chain joins TRBV5-1 to TRBJ2-2; the D gene is possibly TRBD1 (5 bases). The germline V gene encodes CDR1 SGHRS and CDR2 YFSETQ. The CDR3 length is 18 residues. V was shortened by 2 bases and J by 4 bases, with 21 bases between the two germline ends. The chain's CDR3 is CASSFRLWQGRGTGELFF. CDR3 nucleotide sequence: TGCGCCAGCAGCTTTCGGCTCTGGCAGGGTCGCGGCACCGGGGAGCTGTTTTTT.

The rearrangement uses TRBV24-1 and TRBJ2-3; TRBD2 agrees at 9 bases. The CDR3 is 15 amino acids. V shed 4 bases, J shed 5 bases, and the junction held 6 bases outside the gene matches. From germline, CDR1 is KGHDR and CDR2 SFDVKD. CDR3 in amino acids: CATSEAGGLVDTQYF. CDR3 in DNA: TGTGCCACCAGTGAGGCGGGGGGGCTCGTAGATACGCAGTATTTT.

The chain employs TRBV6-5 and TRBJ2-1; 8 nucleotides line up with TRBD1. The CDR3 has 14 amino acids. Germline CDR1 MNHEY, CDR2 SVGAGI. V lost 6 bases and J lost 8; bases outside the gene matches: 9. The CDR3 loop is CASSTGQGPYEQFF. Here the CDR3 DNA reads TGTGCCAGCAGCACCGGACAGGGCCCATATGAGCAGTTCTTC.

The chain links TRBV12-3 or TRBV12-4 to TRBJ2-5; D call uncertain. This CDR3 region has 12 residues. The V and J ends lost 5 bases and 5 bases respectively, with 9 bases between them. The CDR3: CASSMVLETQYF. The CDR3 DNA reads as TGTGCCAGCAGTATGGTTTTGGAGACCCAGTACTTC.

The chain uses TRBV14 and TRBJ2-7, with D perhaps matching TRBD1 (6 bases). The CDR3 extends over 14 amino acids. From germline, CDR1 is SGHDN and CDR2 FVKESK. Trimming left V 4 bases short and J 6 bases short, with 16 bases between. The DNA of the CDR3 is TGTGCCAGCAGCCTTAGGACAGATTACGGCGAGCAGTACTTC. Residues: CASSLRTDYGEQYF.

This chain links TRBV5-1 with TRBJ2-3; TRBD1 matches 8 bases. The germline CDR1 and CDR2 sequences are SGHRS and YFSETQ. The J segment lost 0 bases and the V segment lost 4 bases, leaving 4 bases of the junction unmatched. The CDR3 runs to 15 residues. Here the CDR3 DNA reads TGCGCCAGCAGCGGCCGGGACAGGAGCACAGATACGCAGTATTTT. Its protein product is CASSGRDRSTDTQYF.